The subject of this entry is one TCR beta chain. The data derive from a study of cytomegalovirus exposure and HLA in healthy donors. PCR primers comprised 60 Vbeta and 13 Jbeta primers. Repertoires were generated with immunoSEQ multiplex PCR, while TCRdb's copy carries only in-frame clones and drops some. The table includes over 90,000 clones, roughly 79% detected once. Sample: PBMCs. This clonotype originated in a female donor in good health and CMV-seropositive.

CDR3: CSAGRIGQGANTEAFF. Here the CDR3 DNA reads TGCAGCGCCGGCAGGATTGGACAGGGGGCTAATACTGAAGCTTTCTTT. The chain has TRBV29-1 and TRBJ1-1; 11 bases align to TRBD1. The CDR3 contains 16 residues. The trim removed 7 bases at V and 5 bases at J, leaving 15 bases unmatched. Germline assignment: CDR1 SQVTM and CDR2 ANQGSEA.